This entry features one TCR beta chain sequence. Sequencing of TCR beta covered CD8+ and CD4+ T cells obtained from blood. Multiple sclerosis controls were treatment-naive patients with stable or active relapsing-remitting disease. Purification of the CD8+ and CD4+ T cells relied on negative isolation, and TEMRA cells underwent FACS enrichment. Deletions cut 6 bases from V and 8 bases from J, with 16 bases between. Germline-derived CDR1 and CDR2 are SQVTM and ANQGSEA. The CDR3 runs 12 residues. The RNA input was about 0.5 to 1 ug, and it was reverse transcribed with random hexamers. An immunoSEQ multiplex PCR generated amplified TCR beta CDR3 products spanning 54 Vbeta and 13 Jbeta. TCRdb ran MiXCR on the immunoSEQ multiplex PCR reads and lists one entry per CDR3 protein. The sample consists of about 290,000 distinct CDR3 sequences, over 75% of them appearing once. This sample is part of a study of CD8 T cells in Susac syndrome.

The chain couples TRBV29-1 to TRBJ1-1; no clear D gene. Sequences were obtained from CD8+ T cells from PBMCs. The clonotype originates from a human donor with multiple sclerosis. The CDR3 spells CSVPYRSTEAFF. The CDR3 DNA reads TGCAGCGTGCCATATAGAAGCACCGAAGCTTTCTTT.